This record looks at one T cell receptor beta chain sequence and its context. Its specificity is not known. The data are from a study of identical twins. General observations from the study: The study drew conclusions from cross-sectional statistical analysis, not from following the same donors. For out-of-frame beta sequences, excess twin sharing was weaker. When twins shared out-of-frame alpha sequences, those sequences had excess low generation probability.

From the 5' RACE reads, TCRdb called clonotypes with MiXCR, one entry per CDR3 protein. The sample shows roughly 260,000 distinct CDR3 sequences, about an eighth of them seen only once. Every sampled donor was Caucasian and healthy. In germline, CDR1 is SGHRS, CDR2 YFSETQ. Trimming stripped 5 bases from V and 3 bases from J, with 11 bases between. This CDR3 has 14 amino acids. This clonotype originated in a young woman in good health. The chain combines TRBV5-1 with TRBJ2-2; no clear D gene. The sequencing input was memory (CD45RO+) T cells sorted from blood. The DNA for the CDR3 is TGCGCCAGCAGACTCGACTCCTACACCGGGGAGCTGTTTTTT. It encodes CASRLDSYTGELFF.